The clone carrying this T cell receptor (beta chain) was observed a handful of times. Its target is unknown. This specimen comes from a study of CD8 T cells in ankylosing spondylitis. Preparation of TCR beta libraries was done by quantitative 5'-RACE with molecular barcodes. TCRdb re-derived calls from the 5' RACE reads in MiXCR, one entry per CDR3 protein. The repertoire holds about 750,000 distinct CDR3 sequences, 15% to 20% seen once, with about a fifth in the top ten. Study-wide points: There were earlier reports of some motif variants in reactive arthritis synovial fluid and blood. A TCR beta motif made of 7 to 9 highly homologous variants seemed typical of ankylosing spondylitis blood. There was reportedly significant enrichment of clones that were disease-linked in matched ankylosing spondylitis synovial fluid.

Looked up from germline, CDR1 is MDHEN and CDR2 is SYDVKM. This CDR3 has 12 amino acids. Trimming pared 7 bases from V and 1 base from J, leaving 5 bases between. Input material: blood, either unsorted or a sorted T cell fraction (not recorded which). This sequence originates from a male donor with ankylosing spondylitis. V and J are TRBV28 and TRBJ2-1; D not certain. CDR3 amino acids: CASTQSYNEQFF. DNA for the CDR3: TGTGCCAGCACACAGTCCTACAATGAGCAGTTCTTC.